This T cell receptor (beta chain) came from a study of lung T cells in sarcoidosis with Löfgren's syndrome. Trimming shortened V by 9 bases and J by 6 bases, and 24 bases separated the two germline ends. The CDR3 loop spans 16 amino acids. Germline loops: CDR1 SGHNT, CDR2 YYREEE (reference sequence). TCRdb recomputed calls from the reads with MiXCR, one row per CDR3 protein. Of 60,000 or so distinct CDR3 sequences listed, over 20% are singletons. Sequencing was done on a sample of CD4+ T cells from PBMCs. The V and J genes are TRBV5-4 and TRBJ2-2; D is tentatively TRBD1 or TRBD2 (6 bases each). The source is a human donor with sarcoidosis (Löfgren's syndrome or another form), or a control subject (not recorded which). DNA of the CDR3: TGTGCCAACCATCCTAACCCCCCGGGGGCTGCCGGGGAGCTGTTTTTT. Translating gives CANHPNPPGAAGELFF.